This T cell receptor (beta chain) was documented in a study of CXCR3-negative and CXCR3-positive naive CD8 T cells. Notes on the study in general: When CXCR3-positive naive cells were set against CXCR3-negative naive cells, the former had more hydrophobic TRB CDR3s.

It was by 5' RACE with UMI labels that the TRB cDNA libraries were prepared. Each CDR3 protein gets one entry in TCRdb, which reprocessed the 5' RACE reads and gives no DNA. The specimen's table records about 150,000 distinct CDR3 sequences. Turning to this clonotype: Its antigen is not identified.

Germline loops: CDR1 MDHEN, CDR2 SYDVKM. The CDR3 contains 16 residues. The TCR originated in a human donor in good health. Some clones in this sample may be carry-over from other donors' samples. The rearrangement joins TRBV28 to TRBJ2-7; TCRdb designates TRBD2, a call that cannot be tested without DNA. Source material: naive CXCR3+ CD8+ T cells from blood. Indicated subset: CD45RO-CCR7+CD27+CD95- naive CD8+ T cells expressing CXCR3 (TNR3+). CDR3 sequence reads: CASSFRLAGVLYEQYF.